This T cell receptor (beta chain) stems from a study of blood T cells in healthy people across ages. Study results and caveats: Diversity figures based on one million T cells were deemed too low. Correlation between TCR beta diversity and naive T cell percentage was strong. Whereas aged donors had fewer naive CD4+ cells, long-lived donors had more of them and higher diversity.

As regards this clonotype: Its antigen is undetermined.

PCR was performed a second time for roughly 7 to 11 cycles using a sample-barcoded 5' primer and a J-beta primer mix. A 12-random-nucleotide template-switch adaptor tagged each cDNA molecule. TCRdb re-called the 5' RACE reads through MiXCR, storing one row per CDR3 protein. The table records 1.4 million to 1.5 million distinct CDR3 sequences, roughly 40% of them present only once. V shed 6 bases and J shed 4 bases, with 16 bases lying between them. This CDR3 has 15 residues. The germline V gene has CDR1 MNHNS and CDR2 SASEGT. This sequence was found in a woman aged 18-29 years in good health. The rearrangement links TRBV6-1 to TRBJ2-1; tentative D call: TRBD1 (5 bases). Material for sequencing was blood. The CDR3 region has the DNA TGTGCCAGCAGCGCCCAAGGGGATCTGTACAATGAGCAGTTCTTC. Its protein is CASSAQGDLYNEQFF.